This T cell receptor (beta chain) was identified in a study of blood T cell repertoires in COVID-19. Using immunoSEQ multiplex PCR, the repertoire was profiled, and TCRdb retains in-frame clones only, with some absent. Counted here are under 250,000 clones, 86% occurring once; the ten biggest clones make up around a tenth. Seattle patients were enrolled during active infection and followed longitudinally. Losses at the gene ends were 8 bases for V and 1 base for J; bases not matched to a gene: 8. The germline CDR1 and CDR2 sequences are LNHDA and SQIVND (reference sequence). This CDR3 is 16 amino acids long.

This TCR was recovered from a man in his forties or fifties with COVID-19, enrolled during active disease. This sequence joins TRBV19 and TRBJ1-1; 12 bases align to TRBD1. The sequencing sample was made of peripheral blood. The CDR3 DNA reads as TGTGCCAGTTCCCCGGGACAGGGGGCTGGGAACACTGAAGCTTTCTTT. Protein sequence: CASSPGQGAGNTEAFF.